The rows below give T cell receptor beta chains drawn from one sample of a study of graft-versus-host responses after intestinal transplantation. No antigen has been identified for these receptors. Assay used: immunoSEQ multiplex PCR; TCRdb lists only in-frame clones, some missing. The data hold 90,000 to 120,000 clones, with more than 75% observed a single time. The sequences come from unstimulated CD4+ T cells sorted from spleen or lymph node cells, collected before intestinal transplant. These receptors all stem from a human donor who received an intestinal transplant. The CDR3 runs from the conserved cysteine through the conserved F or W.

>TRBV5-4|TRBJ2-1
CASSFLSGRSNEQFF
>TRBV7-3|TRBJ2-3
CASSFRGGSTDTQYF
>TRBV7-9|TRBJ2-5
CASSYWTSGSETQYF
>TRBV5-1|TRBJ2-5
CASSARTSGSGQTQYF
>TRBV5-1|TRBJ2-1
CASSPGSSYNEQFF
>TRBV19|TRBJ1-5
CASSIYLFQPQHF
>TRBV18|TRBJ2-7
CASSLVVVSRSYEQYF
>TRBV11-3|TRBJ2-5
CASSPHRGETQYF
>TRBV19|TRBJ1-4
CASSTRGTGGRVTNEKLFF
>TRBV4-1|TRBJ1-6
CASSQETGTGGYSPLHF
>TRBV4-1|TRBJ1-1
CASKREGMGSTEAFF
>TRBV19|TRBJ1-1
CASSILGTEAFF
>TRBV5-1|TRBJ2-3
CASTPSFGTLRDTQYF
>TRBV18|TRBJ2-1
CASSPPVGYNEQFF
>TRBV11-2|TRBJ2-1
CASSLLAGANEQFF
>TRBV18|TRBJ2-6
CASSLGDSGANVLTF
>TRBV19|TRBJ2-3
CASSILGVIAGVARTDTQYF
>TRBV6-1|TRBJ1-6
CASRERVLDSPLHF
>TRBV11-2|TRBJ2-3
CASSLRGAGTSPPTDTQYF
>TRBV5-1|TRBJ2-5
CASSPRGRETQYF
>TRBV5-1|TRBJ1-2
CASSLQDNYGYTF
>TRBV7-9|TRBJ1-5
CASSEGGPSNQPQHF
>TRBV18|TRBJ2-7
CASSQGLESYEQYF
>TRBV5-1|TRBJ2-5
CASSFSAGEETQYF
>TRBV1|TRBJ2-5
CTSSQERNRETQYF
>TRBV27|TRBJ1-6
CASSLSSSYNSPLHF
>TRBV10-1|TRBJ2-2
CASSESRTGELFF
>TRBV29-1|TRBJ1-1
CSVLIRTGAMNTEAFF